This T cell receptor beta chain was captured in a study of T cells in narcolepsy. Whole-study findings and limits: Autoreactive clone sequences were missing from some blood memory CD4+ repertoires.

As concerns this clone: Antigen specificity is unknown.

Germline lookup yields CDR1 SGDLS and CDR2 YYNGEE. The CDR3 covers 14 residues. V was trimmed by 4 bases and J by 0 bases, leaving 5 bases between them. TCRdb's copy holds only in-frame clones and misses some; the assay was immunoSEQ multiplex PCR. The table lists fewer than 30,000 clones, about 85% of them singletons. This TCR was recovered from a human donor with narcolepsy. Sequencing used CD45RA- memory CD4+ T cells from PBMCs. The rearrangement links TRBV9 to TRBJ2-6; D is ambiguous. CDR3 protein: CASSPVSGANVLTF. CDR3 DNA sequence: TGTGCCAGCAGCCCCGTCTCTGGGGCCAACGTCCTGACTTTC.